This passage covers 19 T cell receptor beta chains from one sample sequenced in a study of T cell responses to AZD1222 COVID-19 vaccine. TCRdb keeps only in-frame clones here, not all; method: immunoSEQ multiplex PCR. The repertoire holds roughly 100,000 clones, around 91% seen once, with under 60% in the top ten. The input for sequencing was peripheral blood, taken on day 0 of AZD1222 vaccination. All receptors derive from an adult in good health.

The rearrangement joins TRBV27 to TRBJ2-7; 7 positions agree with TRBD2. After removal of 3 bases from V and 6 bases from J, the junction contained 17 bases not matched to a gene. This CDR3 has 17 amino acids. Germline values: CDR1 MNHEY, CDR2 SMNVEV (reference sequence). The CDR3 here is CASSFSERLARGGEQYF. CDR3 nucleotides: TGTGCCAGCAGTTTTTCGGAGCGGTTGGCCCGCGGGGGCGAGCAGTACTTC.

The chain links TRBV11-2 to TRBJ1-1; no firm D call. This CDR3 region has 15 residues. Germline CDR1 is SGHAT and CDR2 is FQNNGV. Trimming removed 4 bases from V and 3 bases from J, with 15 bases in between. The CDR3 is CASSSELRGYTEAFF. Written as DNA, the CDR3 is TGTGCCAGCAGCTCCGAGCTCCGGGGTTACACTGAAGCTTTCTTT. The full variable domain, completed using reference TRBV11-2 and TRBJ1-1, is EAGVAQSPRYKIIEKRQSVAFWCNPISGHATLYWYQQILGQGPKLLIQFQNNGVVDDSQLPKDRFSAERLKGVDSTLKIQPAKLEDSAVYLCASSSELRGYTEAFFGQGTRLTVV.

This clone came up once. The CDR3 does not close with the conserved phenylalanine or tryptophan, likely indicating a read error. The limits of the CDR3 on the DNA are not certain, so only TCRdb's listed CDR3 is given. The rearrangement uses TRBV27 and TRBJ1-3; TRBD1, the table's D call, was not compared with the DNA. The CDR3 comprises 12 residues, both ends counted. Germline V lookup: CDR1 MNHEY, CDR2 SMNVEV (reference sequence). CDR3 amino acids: CASSLGNRGRIL.

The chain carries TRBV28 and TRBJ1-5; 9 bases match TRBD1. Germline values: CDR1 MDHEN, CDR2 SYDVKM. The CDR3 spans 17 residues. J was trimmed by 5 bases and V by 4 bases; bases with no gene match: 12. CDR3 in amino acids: CASSSRMDRGIYQPQHF. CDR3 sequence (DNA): TGTGCCAGCAGTTCTCGCATGGACAGGGGCATCTATCAGCCCCAGCATTTT.

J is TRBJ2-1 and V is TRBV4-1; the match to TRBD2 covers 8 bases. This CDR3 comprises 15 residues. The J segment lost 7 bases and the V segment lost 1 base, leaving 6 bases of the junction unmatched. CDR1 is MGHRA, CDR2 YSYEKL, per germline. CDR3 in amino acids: CASSQGGAGGNEQFF. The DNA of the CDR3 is TGCGCCAGCAGCCAAGGAGGGGCGGGAGGTAATGAGCAGTTCTTC.

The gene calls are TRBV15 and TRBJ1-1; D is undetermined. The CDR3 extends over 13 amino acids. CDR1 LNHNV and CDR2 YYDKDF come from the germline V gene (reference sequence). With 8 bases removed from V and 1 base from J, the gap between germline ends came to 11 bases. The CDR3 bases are TGTGCCACCGGATTCGCGCCGAACACTGAAGCTTTCTTT. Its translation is CATGFAPNTEAFF.

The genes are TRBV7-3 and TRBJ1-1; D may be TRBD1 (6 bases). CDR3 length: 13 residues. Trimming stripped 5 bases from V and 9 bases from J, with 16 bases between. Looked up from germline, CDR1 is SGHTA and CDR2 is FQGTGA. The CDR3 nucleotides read TGTGCCAGCAGCAAAAGCCGGGACAATCAAGCTTTCTTT. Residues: CASSKSRDNQAFF.

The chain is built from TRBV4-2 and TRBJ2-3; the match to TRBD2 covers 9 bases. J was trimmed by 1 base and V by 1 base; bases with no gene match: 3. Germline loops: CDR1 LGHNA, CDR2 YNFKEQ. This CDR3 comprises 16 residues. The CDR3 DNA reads TGTGCCAGCAGCCAAGGGTCTAGCGGGGGCACAGATACGCAGTATTTT. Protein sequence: CASSQGSSGGTDTQYF.

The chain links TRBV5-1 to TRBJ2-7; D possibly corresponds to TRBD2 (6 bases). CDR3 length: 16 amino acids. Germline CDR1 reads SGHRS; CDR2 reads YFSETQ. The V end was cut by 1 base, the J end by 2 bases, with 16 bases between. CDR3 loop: CASSLSSGTSTYEQYF. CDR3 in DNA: TGCGCCAGCAGCTTGTCCTCCGGGACTTCGACCTACGAGCAGTACTTC.

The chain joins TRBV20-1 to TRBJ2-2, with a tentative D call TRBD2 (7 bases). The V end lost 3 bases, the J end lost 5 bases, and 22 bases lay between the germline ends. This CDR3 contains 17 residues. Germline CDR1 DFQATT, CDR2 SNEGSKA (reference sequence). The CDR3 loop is CSASIRGTRETTGELFF. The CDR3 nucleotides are TGCAGTGCTAGTATCAGGGGCACGCGGGAGACAACCGGGGAGCTGTTTTTT.

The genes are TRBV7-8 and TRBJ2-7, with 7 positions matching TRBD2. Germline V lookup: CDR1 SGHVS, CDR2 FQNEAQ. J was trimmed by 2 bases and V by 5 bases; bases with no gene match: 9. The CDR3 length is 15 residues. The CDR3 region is CASSPTHGLAYEQYF. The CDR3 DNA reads TGTGCCAGCAGCCCCACCCACGGACTAGCCTACGAGCAGTACTTC.

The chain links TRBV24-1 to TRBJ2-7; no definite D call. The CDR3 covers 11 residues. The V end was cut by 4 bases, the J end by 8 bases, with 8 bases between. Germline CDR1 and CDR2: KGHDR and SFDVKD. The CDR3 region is CATSEGLQQYF. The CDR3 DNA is TGTGCCACCAGTGAGGGCCTTCAGCAGTACTTC.

CDR3 DNA: TGTGCCAGCAGCGTCCAGAGGAACACTGAAGCTTTCTTT. It yields the protein CASSVQRNTEAFF. J is TRBJ1-1 and V is TRBV7-2; no firm D call. Germline lookup yields CDR1 SGHTA and CDR2 FQGNSA. The CDR3 has 13 amino acids. V was cut by 5 bases and J by 1 base, with 8 bases left in between.

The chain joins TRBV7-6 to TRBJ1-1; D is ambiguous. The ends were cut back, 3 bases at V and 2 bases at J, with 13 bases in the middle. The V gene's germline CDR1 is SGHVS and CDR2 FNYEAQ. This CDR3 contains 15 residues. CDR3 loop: CASSLIPGPNTEAFF. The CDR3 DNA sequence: TGTGCCAGCAGCTTGATTCCGGGCCCAAACACTGAAGCTTTCTTT. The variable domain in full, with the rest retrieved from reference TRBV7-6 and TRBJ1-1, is GAGVSQSPRYKVTKRGQDVALRCDPISGHVSLYWYRQALGQGPEFLTYFNYEAQQDKSGLPNDRFSAERPEGSISTLTIQRTEQRDSAMYRCASSLIPGPNTEAFFGQGTRLTVV.

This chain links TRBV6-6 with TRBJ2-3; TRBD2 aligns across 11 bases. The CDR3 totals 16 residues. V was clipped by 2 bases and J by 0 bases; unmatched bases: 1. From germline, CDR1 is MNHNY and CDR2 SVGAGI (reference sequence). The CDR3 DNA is TGTGCCAGCAGTTACCGACTAGCGGGAAGCACAGATACGCAGTATTTT. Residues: CASSYRLAGSTDTQYF.

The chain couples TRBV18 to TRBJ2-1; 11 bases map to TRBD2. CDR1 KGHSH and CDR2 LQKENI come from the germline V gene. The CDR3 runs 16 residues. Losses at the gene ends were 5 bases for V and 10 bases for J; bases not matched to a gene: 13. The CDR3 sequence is CASSTGTSGAPAEQFF. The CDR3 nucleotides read TGTGCCAGCTCAACGGGGACTAGCGGTGCACCAGCGGAGCAGTTCTTC.

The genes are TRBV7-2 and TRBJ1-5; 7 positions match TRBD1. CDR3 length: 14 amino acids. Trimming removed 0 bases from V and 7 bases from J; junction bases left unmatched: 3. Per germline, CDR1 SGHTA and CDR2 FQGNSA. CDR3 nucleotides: TGTGCCAGCAGCTTAGCGACAGGGAGCCAGCCCCAGCATTTT. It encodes CASSLATGSQPQHF.

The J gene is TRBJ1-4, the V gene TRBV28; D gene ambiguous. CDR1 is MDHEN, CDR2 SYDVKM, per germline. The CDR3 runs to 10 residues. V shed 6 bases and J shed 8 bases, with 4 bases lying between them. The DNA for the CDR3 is TGTGCCAGCAGCCGAGAAAAACTGTTTTTT. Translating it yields CASSREKLFF.

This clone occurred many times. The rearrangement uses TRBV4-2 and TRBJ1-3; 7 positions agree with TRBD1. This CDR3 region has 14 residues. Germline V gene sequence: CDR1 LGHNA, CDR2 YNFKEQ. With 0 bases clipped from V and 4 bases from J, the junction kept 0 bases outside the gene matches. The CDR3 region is CASSQDRGGNTIYF. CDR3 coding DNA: TGTGCCAGCAGCCAAGACAGGGGGGGAAACACCATATATTTT.